These T cell receptor beta chains were read from a single sample in a study of OX40 agonist ivuxolimab in advanced cancers. The data were produced by immunoSEQ multiplex PCR, yet TCRdb's version contains in-frame clones alone and is incomplete. The table records around 84,000 clones, 80% to 95% of them present only once. The source material was CD4+ or CD8+ T cells sorted from blood, sampled in a trial of the OX40 agonist ivuxolimab. All receptors come from an adult with an advanced solid tumor such as melanoma, head and neck, liver or kidney cancer. Each CDR3 is given with its conserved first and last residue. The order of the fields is D gene, V gene, J gene, CDR3 protein. A D gene is named only where the DNA matches it firmly.

d_call: -
v_call: TRBV19
j_call: TRBJ2-7
cdr3_aa: CASSINSGAYEQYF

d_call: -
v_call: TRBV6-5
j_call: TRBJ1-6
cdr3_aa: CASSVTENNSPLHF

d_call: TRBD1
v_call: TRBV6-4
j_call: TRBJ1-2
cdr3_aa: CASSDGTGVYYGYTF

d_call: -
v_call: TRBV5-1
j_call: TRBJ2-1
cdr3_aa: CASSLALDSNEQFF

d_call: -
v_call: TRBV7-9
j_call: TRBJ1-4
cdr3_aa: CASRQGTTNEKLFF

d_call: TRBD2
v_call: TRBV5-6
j_call: TRBJ2-1
cdr3_aa: CASRVRAGNNEQFF

d_call: -
v_call: TRBV4-1
j_call: TRBJ2-5
cdr3_aa: CASSQERQGIGETQYF

d_call: -
v_call: TRBV19
j_call: TRBJ2-1
cdr3_aa: CASSIMGASANEQFF

d_call: TRBD2
v_call: TRBV27
j_call: TRBJ2-5
cdr3_aa: CASSPGTSGGETQYF

d_call: TRBD2
v_call: TRBV2
j_call: TRBJ2-5
cdr3_aa: CASSPGTSGQETQYF

d_call: -
v_call: TRBV19
j_call: TRBJ1-1
cdr3_aa: CASSIRGDYTEAFF

d_call: -
v_call: TRBV4-1
j_call: TRBJ2-7
cdr3_aa: CASSQERGVFYEQYF

d_call: -
v_call: TRBV7-6
j_call: TRBJ2-2
cdr3_aa: CASSSNRASNTGELFF

d_call: -
v_call: TRBV21-1
j_call: TRBJ2-7
cdr3_aa: CASSKLGGQGYYEQYF

d_call: -
v_call: TRBV9
j_call: TRBJ2-1
cdr3_aa: CASSGSRDPGHRTNYNEQFF

d_call: -
v_call: TRBV13
j_call: TRBJ2-7
cdr3_aa: CASSLVVGEQYF

d_call: TRBD1
v_call: TRBV4-1
j_call: TRBJ2-7
cdr3_aa: CASSQGWDSSYEQYF

d_call: TRBD2
v_call: TRBV27
j_call: TRBJ2-1
cdr3_aa: CASSLKRGGALDEQFF

d_call: -
v_call: TRBV7-9
j_call: TRBJ1-4
cdr3_aa: CASTRGEDSDNEKLFF

d_call: TRBD1
v_call: TRBV19
j_call: TRBJ1-1
cdr3_aa: CASRWSQGAVTEAFF

d_call: TRBD1
v_call: TRBV27
j_call: TRBJ1-1
cdr3_aa: CASKGAREAFF

d_call: -
v_call: TRBV5-1
j_call: TRBJ2-3
cdr3_aa: CASSLVATQYF

d_call: -
v_call: TRBV27
j_call: TRBJ1-4
cdr3_aa: CASSSWGTLKEKLFF

d_call: TRBD1
v_call: TRBV19
j_call: TRBJ2-7
cdr3_aa: CASSPGQGGYEQYF

d_call: TRBD1
v_call: TRBV27
j_call: TRBJ2-7
cdr3_aa: CASSLSTGGIEQYF

d_call: -
v_call: TRBV20-1
j_call: TRBJ2-7
cdr3_aa: CSAEGPGEQYF

d_call: -
v_call: TRBV5-4
j_call: TRBJ2-1
cdr3_aa: CASSPIQDLRSYNEQFF

d_call: TRBD1
v_call: TRBV9
j_call: TRBJ2-2
cdr3_aa: CASSDRDRGLNTGELFF

d_call: -
v_call: TRBV27
j_call: TRBJ1-1
cdr3_aa: CASSLSVNTEAFF

d_call: -
v_call: TRBV5-5
j_call: TRBJ1-4
cdr3_aa: CASSFGSEIEKLFF

d_call: -
v_call: TRBV9
j_call: TRBJ2-1
cdr3_aa: CASSPTAGNPSYNEQFF

d_call: -
v_call: TRBV5-1
j_call: TRBJ1-2
cdr3_aa: CASSVNSDREGYYGYTF

d_call: -
v_call: TRBV5-1
j_call: TRBJ1-2
cdr3_aa: CASSLEAALQVYTF

d_call: TRBD1
v_call: TRBV7-9
j_call: TRBJ1-2
cdr3_aa: CASSDQGAYGYTF

d_call: -
v_call: TRBV6-5
j_call: TRBJ2-5
cdr3_aa: CASSFRQPGETQYF

d_call: -
v_call: TRBV12-5
j_call: TRBJ2-1
cdr3_aa: CASGPPGTSLYNEQFF

d_call: TRBD1
v_call: TRBV7-2
j_call: TRBJ1-1
cdr3_aa: CASSLGYQGAYGTEAFF

d_call: TRBD1
v_call: TRBV5-6
j_call: TRBJ2-5
cdr3_aa: CASSLDRGYDRQETQYF

d_call: -
v_call: TRBV21-1
j_call: TRBJ1-2
cdr3_aa: CASSSTTVGYGYTF

d_call: -
v_call: TRBV9
j_call: TRBJ2-2
cdr3_aa: CASSVFGQPDGTGELFF

d_call: -
v_call: TRBV11-2
j_call: TRBJ2-3
cdr3_aa: CASSLVADPQFRGSPQYF

d_call: TRBD1
v_call: TRBV7-8
j_call: TRBJ1-2
cdr3_aa: CASSLLGQGLVDGYTF

d_call: -
v_call: TRBV6-5
j_call: TRBJ2-6
cdr3_aa: CASSYSGFGANVLTF

d_call: -
v_call: TRBV5-6
j_call: TRBJ2-4
cdr3_aa: CASSLSPAGAKNIQYF

d_call: TRBD2
v_call: TRBV30
j_call: TRBJ2-7
cdr3_aa: CAWSASGGPFLYEQYF

d_call: TRBD1
v_call: TRBV19
j_call: TRBJ2-7
cdr3_aa: CASSWGTGEQYF

d_call: -
v_call: TRBV5-1
j_call: TRBJ2-7
cdr3_aa: CASSSSGEEQYF

d_call: -
v_call: TRBV6-1
j_call: TRBJ1-5
cdr3_aa: CASSELFGQVLNQPQHF

d_call: -
v_call: TRBV29-1
j_call: TRBJ1-4
cdr3_aa: CSVEGVATNEKLFF

d_call: TRBD1
v_call: TRBV19
j_call: TRBJ2-7
cdr3_aa: CASSWVGTGYYEQYF

d_call: -
v_call: TRBV6-1
j_call: TRBJ1-4
cdr3_aa: CASTQKGSLGEKLFF

d_call: TRBD1
v_call: TRBV10-3
j_call: TRBJ1-2
cdr3_aa: CAISTPDRGYGYTF

d_call: TRBD1
v_call: TRBV7-9
j_call: TRBJ2-5
cdr3_aa: CASSLSWTGIGKETQYF

d_call: TRBD2
v_call: TRBV9
j_call: TRBJ2-5
cdr3_aa: CASSVVDRAGATYQETQYF

d_call: TRBD1
v_call: TRBV27
j_call: TRBJ1-2
cdr3_aa: CASKTLDRDRKGYTF

d_call: -
v_call: TRBV4-1
j_call: TRBJ2-7
cdr3_aa: CASSQVFSPDPYEQYF